A selection of T cell receptor beta chains follows, all from one sample in a study of cytomegalovirus exposure and HLA in healthy donors. The protocol was immunoSEQ multiplex PCR, while the TCRdb copy is restricted to in-frame clones and leaves out a portion. The sample includes approximately 230,000 clones, 87% seen only once; the top ten take about 12%. The sample consisted of PBMCs. These receptors originate from a man aged 18 to 29 in good health and CMV-seropositive. The CDR3 runs from the conserved cysteine through the conserved F or W. The D gene is left open where the match is weak. Not all rows give a size; the values are once, few, many and, for expanded clones, a class.

v_gene	abundance	d_gene	j_gene	CDR3nt	CDR3aa
TRBV14	.	.	TRBJ2-6	TGTGCCAGCAGCCAAGCCGGGGCCAACGTCCTGACTTTC	CASSQAGANVLTF
TRBV10-1	.	TRBD1	TRBJ1-1	TGCGCCAGCAGGCCCCCGAGACAGGGGAACACTGAAGCTTTCTTT	CASRPPRQGNTEAFF
TRBV29-1	.	TRBD1	TRBJ1-5	TGCAGCGCCTCGACAGGGTTGAGCAATCAGCCCCAGCATTTT	CSASTGLSNQPQHF
TRBV5-1	.	.	TRBJ1-2	TGCGCCAGCAGCTTACCGGGAGGAGGCTATGGCTACACCTTC	CASSLPGGGYGYTF
TRBV15	.	.	TRBJ1-4	TGTGCCACCAGCAGAGATCGCCAGACTCTAGGAAAACTGTTTTTT	CATSRDRQTLGKLFF
TRBV2	.	.	TRBJ2-7	TGTGCCACGACCGGGACGGTGCCTTACGAGCAGTACTTC	CATTGTVPYEQYF
TRBV7-3	.	TRBD1	TRBJ2-6	TGTGCCAGCAGCCCAACGCGACAGGGAGCCAACGTCCTGACTTTC	CASSPTRQGANVLTF
TRBV7-9	.	.	TRBJ2-7	TGTGCCAGCAGCTCCGTTAGGGGGACTAATCCCTACGAGCAGTACTTC	CASSSVRGTNPYEQYF
TRBV7-6	.	TRBD1	TRBJ2-2	TGTGCCAGCAGCTCGGGACAGAGGAACACCGGGGAGCTGTTTTTT	CASSSGQRNTGELFF
TRBV30	.	.	TRBJ2-6	TGTGCCTGGAGTACGGCTGGGGCCAACGTCCTGACTTTC	CAWSTAGANVLTF
TRBV11-1	.	.	TRBJ2-1	TGTGCCAGCAGCTTAAAAGGTGGCAATGAGCAGTTCTTC	CASSLKGGNEQFF
TRBV30	.	.	TRBJ2-5	TGTGCCTGGGGGGGGGAGACCCAGTACTTC	CAWGGETQYF
TRBV4-3	.	.	TRBJ2-7	TGCGCCAGCAGCCAAGCGGCTAGCTCCGAGCAGTACTTC	CASSQAASSEQYF
TRBV12-2	.	.	TRBJ2-5	TGTGCAAGTCGCTTAGTGGTCTCTGGGGGTGAGACCCAGTACTTC	CASRLVVSGGETQYF
TRBV5-1	few	TRBD1	TRBJ1-1	TGCGCCAGCAGCCCCCGAGACAGGGGGCCGGCTTTCTTT	CASSPRDRGPAFF
TRBV6-5	.	.	TRBJ1-4	TGTGCCAGCAGTTACTCGCTGGGATCAACTAATGAAAAACTGTTTTTT	CASSYSLGSTNEKLFF
TRBV29-1	.	TRBD2	TRBJ2-1	TGCAGCGCAGGGGTCGGCGGGGGGTACAATGAGCAGTTCTTC	CSAGVGGGYNEQFF
TRBV6-1	.	TRBD1	TRBJ1-1	TGTGCCAGCAGAGAAATTCAGGGGGTTGGTGAAGCTTTCTTT	CASREIQGVGEAFF
TRBV18	few	.	TRBJ1-5	TGTGCCAGCTCTCCCACAGGGACTGGAAGTAGGCCCCAGCATTTT	CASSPTGTGSRPQHF
TRBV6-6	few	.	TRBJ1-4	TGTGCCAGCAGGGGATCGGGTAATGAAAAACTGTTTTTT	CASRGSGNEKLFF
TRBV2	few	.	TRBJ1-2	TGTGCCAGCAGTGCTGGGACCGACTATGGCTACACCTTC	CASSAGTDYGYTF
TRBV10-3	.	.	TRBJ2-5	TGTGCCATCAGTGCTGGCTACGGTGGAGAGACCCAGTACTTC	CAISAGYGGETQYF
TRBV28	.	.	TRBJ1-2	TGTGCCAGCAGCTGGACAGTCTATGGCTACACCTTC	CASSWTVYGYTF
TRBV5-1	.	TRBD1	TRBJ2-2	TGCGCCAGCAGCGGGACAGGGGGCGCGATGGTCGGGGAGCTGTTTTTT	CASSGTGGAMVGELFF
TRBV29-1	.	.	TRBJ1-4	TGCAGCGTTGAAGATCTACTGAATAATGAAAAACTGTTTTTT	CSVEDLLNNEKLFF
TRBV5-1	.	.	TRBJ1-5	TGCGCCAGCAGCCACGGGGCAGGTAGCAATCAGCCCCAGCATTTT	CASSHGAGSNQPQHF
TRBV29-1	.	TRBD2	TRBJ2-1	TGCAGCGTTGATGGGACTAGCGGGAGAGAGAGGTCCTACAATGAGCAGTTCTTC	CSVDGTSGRERSYNEQFF
TRBV19	.	.	TRBJ1-5	TGTGCCAGTAGTATAGACAGGGAAACCCAGCCCCAGCATTTT	CASSIDRETQPQHF
TRBV28	.	.	TRBJ1-4	TGTGCCAGCAGCCCCCCGGGCGAGACCACAACTAATGAAAAACTGTTTTTT	CASSPPGETTTNEKLFF
TRBV28	.	TRBD2	TRBJ2-7	TGTGCCAGCAGCGGGACTAGCGGAATCTACGAGCAGTACTTC	CASSGTSGIYEQYF
TRBV1	.	.	TRBJ2-1	TGCACCAGCAGCCCCGGGTCGGCGCAGCCCCTACTGGCGGGAGGGCCGGATGAGCAGTTCTTC	CTSSPGSAQPLLAGGPDEQFF
TRBV12-2	.	.	TRBJ2-3	TGTGCAAGTCGCCCGACTAGACCAGATACGCAGTATTTT	CASRPTRPDTQYF
TRBV7-6	.	.	TRBJ1-5	TGTGCCAGCAGCTTAGCGACAAATCAGCCCCAGCATTTT	CASSLATNQPQHF
TRBV29-1	.	TRBD1	TRBJ1-1	TGCAGCGCACGGGGGATACAGGGGGCTGGGACTGAAGCTTTCTTT	CSARGIQGAGTEAFF
TRBV2	.	TRBD2	TRBJ2-3	TGTGCCAGCAAGGGCGGGAGGAGCACAGATACGCAGTATTTT	CASKGGRSTDTQYF
TRBV7-9	.	.	TRBJ2-7	TGTGCCAGCAGCTTAAGTCACGAGCAGTACTTC	CASSLSHEQYF
TRBV9	.	TRBD1	TRBJ1-1	TGTGCCAGCAGCGCATGGGACAGCCACACTGAAGCTTTCTTT	CASSAWDSHTEAFF
TRBV29-1	few	TRBD1	TRBJ1-5	TGCAGCGCTGGGGACAGCCGTCAGCCCCAGCATTTT	CSAGDSRQPQHF
TRBV5-5	few	.	TRBJ2-7	TGTGCCAGCAGCTGGGAGGACAGTTTCTACGAGCAGTACTTC	CASSWEDSFYEQYF
TRBV6-5	.	.	TRBJ1-5	TGTGCCAGCAGTTTCCGGGGCAATCAGCCCCAGCATTTT	CASSFRGNQPQHF
TRBV6-5	.	TRBD1	TRBJ2-5	TGTGCCAGCAGTTATTCCCCGGGACAGGGAAGGGGGACCCAGTACTTC	CASSYSPGQGRGTQYF
TRBV2	.	.	TRBJ1-2	TGTGCCAGCAGCGGACTGGTGGGGTATGGCTACACCTTC	CASSGLVGYGYTF
TRBV18	.	.	TRBJ2-1	TGTGCCAGCTCGCCCGGGACTTCGTACAATGAGCAGTTCTTC	CASSPGTSYNEQFF
TRBV29-1	.	.	TRBJ1-2	TGCAGCGTCGTCTCGCATAATGGCTACACCTTC	CSVVSHNGYTF
TRBV4-1	.	TRBD1	TRBJ1-5	TGCGCCAGCAGCCAAGTAGGAGGAGGGGGCCGGCAGCCCCAGCATTTT	CASSQVGGGGRQPQHF
TRBV10-3	.	.	TRBJ1-2	TGTGCCATCAGTGGGGACACTTCGGTAGGCTACACCTTC	CAISGDTSVGYTF
TRBV28	.	.	TRBJ1-5	TGTGCCAGCAGTCTGAGACAGAGGGATCAGCCCCAGCATTTT	CASSLRQRDQPQHF
TRBV6-5	.	.	TRBJ1-2	TGTGCCAGCAGTTACACGGGGGAGAAGGTTGATGGCTACACCTTC	CASSYTGEKVDGYTF